Listed here is a single T cell receptor beta chain. The data originate from a study of blood T cell repertoires in COVID-19. Study details: From T cells, B-cell-depleted T cells, or PBMCs came the material, which was cDNA or gDNA.

This CDR3 is built from 15 residues. The junction had 3 bases not matched to a gene; V was cut back by 4 bases and J by 2 bases. Germline CDR1 SGHNT, CDR2 YYREEE (reference sequence). Per the original methods: By means of reference gene primer amplification, nucleated cell counts were estimated. Sequenced by immunoSEQ multiplex PCR; TCRdb stores in-frame clones only, minus some. V, J and clone size derive from that table, while D and trimming were established from the DNA sequence. In the table there are around 150,000 clones, approximately 80% of which are singletons. The study recruited people aged roughly 18 to 100 years across some 23 US areas. Donors in Cohort 3 who had recovered were those with two negative PCRs, healthcare professional clearance, or resolution of their symptoms.

Sequences were obtained from PBMCs or T cells enriched from blood (not recorded which). This clonotype was sampled from a man aged 35-49 years who had recovered from COVID-19. The rearrangement joins TRBV5-4 to TRBJ1-5; 10 bases align to TRBD1. CDR3 amino acids: CASSPGTGGNQPQHF. CDR3 sequence (DNA): TGTGCCAGCAGCCCCGGGACAGGGGGCAATCAGCCCCAGCATTTT. Variable domain in full (rest from reference TRBV5-4 and TRBJ1-5): ETGVTQSPTHLIKTRGQQVTLRCSSQSGHNTVSWYQQALGQGPQFIFQYYREEENGRGNFPPRFSGLQFPNYSSELNVNALELDDSALYLCASSPGTGGNQPQHFGDGTRLSIL.